This T cell receptor (beta chain) is drawn from a study of blood T cells in healthy people across ages. As for the study in general: Capture by template switching was about one barcoded beta molecule per two T cells.

This clonotype was counted between two and nine times. CDR3 length: 15 amino acids. V was pared by 5 bases and J by 5 bases, with 17 bases between. Primers used in a second PCR of roughly 7 to 12 cycles were a sample-barcoded 5' primer and a J-beta primer mix. Each of the samples gave a minimum of 3 million paired-end reads that contained CDR3. TCRdb reprocessed the 5' RACE reads via MiXCR and lists one record per CDR3 protein. The table lists 700,000 or so distinct CDR3 sequences, around 43% of them singletons. The sample consisted of blood. The sequence derives from a man older than 75 in good health. The V call is TRBV12-3 or TRBV12-4, the J call TRBJ2-3, with D possibly TRBD1 on 8 matching bases. CDR3 region: CASSPDRGGGDTQYF. The CDR3 DNA reads TGTGCCAGCAGTCCAGACAGGGGAGGGGGAGATACGCAGTATTTT.